This T cell receptor (beta chain) was captured in a study of T-cell reconstitution after alpha-beta-depleted transplantation in children. The V end lost 4 bases, the J end lost 0 bases, and 11 bases lay between the germline ends. The CDR3 is 15 residues long. CDR1 and CDR2 from the germline V gene are SGHRS and YFSETQ. As it was prepared, the TCRbeta library received unique molecular identifiers. One entry per CDR3 protein results from TCRdb running MiXCR on the PCR reads. The data contain more than 550,000 distinct CDR3 sequences, roughly a tenth of them singletons. This clonotype has a count of ten or more.

The material was PBMCs from the stem cell graft donor, obtained from the stem cell graft. The chain has TRBV5-1 and TRBJ2-1; D gene ambiguous. This receptor was taken from a human donor who donated a stem cell graft to a child with acute myeloid leukemia. The CDR3 DNA is TGCGCCAGCAGCGTGACGCCAAGCTCCTACAATGAGCAGTTCTTC. Its protein product is CASSVTPSSYNEQFF.